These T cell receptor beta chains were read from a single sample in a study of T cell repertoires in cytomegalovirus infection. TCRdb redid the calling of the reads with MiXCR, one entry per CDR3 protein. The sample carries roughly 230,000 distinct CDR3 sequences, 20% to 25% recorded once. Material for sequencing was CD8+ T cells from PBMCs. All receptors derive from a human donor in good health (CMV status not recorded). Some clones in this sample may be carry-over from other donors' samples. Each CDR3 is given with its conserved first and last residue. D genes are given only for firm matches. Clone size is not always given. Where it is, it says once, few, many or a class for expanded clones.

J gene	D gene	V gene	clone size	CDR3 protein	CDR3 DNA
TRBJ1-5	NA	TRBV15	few	CATSRDLPVTSPTPQHF	TGTGCCACCAGCAGAGATCTACCGGTTACATCCCCTACACCCCAGCATTTT
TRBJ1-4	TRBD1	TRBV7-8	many	CASSSPPGQRNEKLFF	TGTGCCAGCAGCTCGCCACCGGGACAGCGTAATGAAAAACTGTTTTTT
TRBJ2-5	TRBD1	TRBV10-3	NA	CAISESRGTVQETQYF	TGTGCCATCAGTGAGTCGAGGGGGACAGTCCAAGAGACCCAGTACTTC
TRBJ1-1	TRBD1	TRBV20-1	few	CSARDLQGQGLNTEAFF	TGCAGTGCTAGAGATCTCCAGGGACAGGGGTTGAACACTGAAGCTTTCTTT
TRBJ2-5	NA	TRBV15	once	CATSRDGSQEAQYF	TGTGCCACCAGCAGAGACGGGTCTCAAGAGGCCCAGTACTTC
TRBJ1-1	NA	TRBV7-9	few	CASSRLRHVFTEAFF	TGTGCCAGCAGCCGGTTGAGGCATGTATTCACTGAAGCTTTCTTT
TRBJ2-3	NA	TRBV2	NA	CASSVSSALGETDTQYF	TGTGCCAGCAGTGTATCAAGTGCGCTAGGCGAGACAGATACGCAGTATTTT
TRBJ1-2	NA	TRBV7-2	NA	CASSLKVGYTF	TGTGCCAGCAGCTTAAAGGTTGGCTACACCTTC
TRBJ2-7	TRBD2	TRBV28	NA	CASSPRTSGGEQYF	TGTGCCAGCAGCCCTCGGACTAGCGGGGGCGAGCAGTACTTC
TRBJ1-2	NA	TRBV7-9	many	CASSLQQDIFDGYTF	TGTGCCAGCAGCCTCCAACAGGACATCTTCGATGGCTACACCTTC
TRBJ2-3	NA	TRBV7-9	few	CASRHPPGGTDTQYF	TGTGCCAGCAGACATCCTCCCGGGGGCACAGATACGCAGTATTTT
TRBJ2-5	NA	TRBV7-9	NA	CASSGRTETQETQYF	TGTGCCAGCAGCGGCCGGACAGAAACCCAAGAGACCCAGTACTTC
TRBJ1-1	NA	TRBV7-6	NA	CASTSTQLNTEAFF	TGTGCCAGCACCAGTACTCAGCTTAACACTGAAGCTTTCTTT
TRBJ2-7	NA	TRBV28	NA	CAASGQARKAWEVPGEQYF	TGTGCCGCTTCCGGACAGGCCAGAAAAGCTTGGGAGGTCCCCGGCGAGCAGTACTTC
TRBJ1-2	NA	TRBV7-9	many	CASRDGDPSNYGYTF	TGTGCCAGCAGGGACGGGGACCCCTCTAACTATGGCTACACCTTC
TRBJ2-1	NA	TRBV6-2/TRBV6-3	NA	CASSYGTITYNEQFF	TGTGCCAGCAGTTACGGGACAATCACCTACAATGAGCAGTTCTTC
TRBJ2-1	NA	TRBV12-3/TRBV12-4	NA	CASSLSRGEQFF	TGTGCCAGCAGTTTATCCCGCGGGGAGCAGTTCTTC
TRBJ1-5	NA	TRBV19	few	CASSNPDSNQPQHF	TGTGCCAGTAGTAACCCCGATAGCAATCAGCCCCAGCATTTT
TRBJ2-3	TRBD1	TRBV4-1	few	CASSQGQGLGDTQYF	TGCGCCAGCAGCCAGGGACAGGGTTTGGGGGATACGCAGTATTTT
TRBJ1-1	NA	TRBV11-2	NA	CASSLDPGSTEAFF	TGTGCCAGCAGCTTAGATCCTGGCAGCACTGAAGCTTTCTTT
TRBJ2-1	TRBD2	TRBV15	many	CATSRTSGEGDEQFF	TGTGCCACCAGCCGGACTAGCGGGGAGGGGGATGAGCAGTTCTTC